The 7 T cell receptor beta chains below were found in one sample sequenced in a study of cytomegalovirus exposure and HLA in healthy donors. Primers: 60 Vbeta forward and 13 Jbeta reverse. Profiled with immunoSEQ multiplex PCR; TCRdb holds only in-frame clones, not every one. Of about 120,000 clones detected, around three quarters appear once; the ten largest clones hold less than 3.5%. Input material: PBMCs. These receptors originate from a female donor in good health and CMV-seronegative.

V gene TRBV5-4 combines with J gene TRBJ2-2, with TRBD2 as a possible D gene (6 bases). This CDR3 spans 15 amino acids. Trimming removed 4 bases from V and 1 base from J, with 11 bases in between. Germline CDR1 reads SGHNT; CDR2 reads YYREEE (reference sequence). The CDR3 DNA follows: TGTGCCAGCAGCACCGGACTACGGAACACCGGGGAGCTGTTTTTT. It codes for CASSTGLRNTGELFF.

The rearrangement joins TRBV5-6 to TRBJ2-6; D may be TRBD1 (6 bases). Trimming pared 4 bases from V and 0 bases from J, leaving 17 bases between. The CDR3 is 18 residues long. CDR1 and CDR2 from the germline V gene are SGHDT and YYEEEE. The CDR3 is CASSGRTVMSSGANVLTF. In DNA, the CDR3 is TGTGCCAGCAGCGGCCGGACAGTAATGAGCTCTGGGGCCAACGTCCTGACTTTC.

This clone was seen a single time. This sequence joins TRBV5-5 and TRBJ2-1; 10 bases line up with TRBD1. Germline loops: CDR1 SGHKS, CDR2 YYEKEE (reference sequence). J was trimmed by 9 bases and V by 3 bases; bases with no gene match: 9. This CDR3 is built from 15 residues. In nucleotides, the CDR3 is TGTGCCAGCAGCTCCCGGGACAGGGGTTCGTTTGAGCAGTTCTTC. This translates into CASSSRDRGSFEQFF.

This clone occurred once. This rearrangement joins TRBV5-1 to TRBJ1-6; a possible D gene is TRBD1 (6 bases). Per germline, CDR1 SGHRS and CDR2 YFSETQ. This CDR3 region has 14 residues. V dropped 6 bases and J dropped 5 bases, with 12 bases sitting between them. The CDR3 DNA reads as TGCGCCAGCAAGGATGACAGGAATAATTCACCCCTCCACTTT. Protein sequence: CASKDDRNNSPLHF.

This sequence joins TRBV9 and TRBJ2-7, with a possible D match to TRBD2 (6 bases). The germline V gene encodes CDR1 SGDLS and CDR2 YYNGEE. The V gene lost 2 bases and the J gene lost 6 bases, with 15 bases spanning the gap. The CDR3 has 14 amino acids. The CDR3 spells CASSVGGMPIEQYF. CDR3 DNA: TGTGCCAGCAGCGTTGGGGGGATGCCGATCGAGCAGTACTTC.

The rearrangement links TRBV5-1 to TRBJ2-3, with 7 bases aligning to TRBD1. This CDR3 is 14 amino acids long. Germline loops: CDR1 SGHRS, CDR2 YFSETQ. V dropped 4 bases and J dropped 6; count of bases not matched to a gene: 8. The CDR3 DNA is TGCGCCAGCAGCAAGGGGACAGCAGTGGATACGCAGTATTTT. It encodes CASSKGTAVDTQYF. The full variable domain, completed using reference TRBV5-1 and TRBJ2-3, is KAGVTQTPRYLIKTRGQQVTLSCSPISGHRSVSWYQQTPGQGLQFLFEYFSETQRNKGNFPGRFSGRQFSNSRSEMNVSTLELGDSALYLCASSKGTAVDTQYFGPGTRLTVL.

Points on this clone: Other nucleotide sequences from this sample produce the same CDR3. The CDR3 sequence is CASGFVIGGELFF. The CDR3 DNA sequence: TGTGCTAGTGGTTTTGTCATCGGGGGGGAGCTGTTTTTT. J is TRBJ2-2 and V is TRBV12-5; D is ambiguous. The CDR3 is made up of 13 amino acids. Germline V CDR1 and CDR2: LGHNT, FRNRAP. The V end lost 3 bases, the J end lost 8 bases, and 10 bases lay between the germline ends.